This T cell receptor beta chain stems from a study of T-cell memory formation after mild COVID-19. TCRdb ran MiXCR on the 5' RACE reads and lists one entry per CDR3 protein. The profile shows fewer than 150,000 distinct CDR3 sequences, 13% to 15% of them singletons. Input material: PBMCs or a T cell subset sorted from them (not recorded which). The TCR was taken from an adult woman who had mild COVID-19 (a few samples of this study predate the infection). Cell type and time point are not known.

The CDR3 DNA sequence: TGTGCCACCAGTGAAGGGTGGAATACGCAGTATTTT. It codes for CATSEGWNTQYF. The chain employs TRBV24-1 and TRBJ2-3; D gene uncertain. CDR1 KGHDR and CDR2 SFDVKD come from the germline V gene. V was trimmed by 4 bases and J by 7 bases, leaving 8 bases between them. The CDR3 has 12 amino acids.